This T cell receptor (beta chain) was documented in a study of T-cell reconstitution after alpha-beta-depleted transplantation in children. This CDR3 contains 16 residues. The V end was cut by 4 bases, the J end by 4 bases, with 18 bases between. The germline gives CDR1 LGHDT, CDR2 YNNKEL (reference sequence). As to this clonotype: Its antigen is not known.

Unique molecular identifiers were used in preparing the TCRbeta library. In TCRdb, the PCR reads were re-called with MiXCR into one record per CDR3 protein. The sample has about 980,000 distinct CDR3 sequences, about 29% seen once; the top ten hold about 28%. Study observations and caveats: Expanded graft clones numbering several hundred reportedly gave rise to alpha-beta T cells about two months after transplant.

The starting material was PBMCs, mostly from graft donor cells, obtained 360 days after TCRalphabeta/CD19-depleted stem cell transplant. This receptor was identified in a boy less than two years old who had a stem cell transplant for SCID, so the T cells may come from the graft donor. The chain joins TRBV3-1 to TRBJ2-3, with D possibly matching TRBD1 (5 bases). The CDR3 DNA is TGTGCCAGCAGCCCTAGGTTTAGGGGTTTGGCAGATACGCAGTATTTT. This encodes CASSPRFRGLADTQYF.